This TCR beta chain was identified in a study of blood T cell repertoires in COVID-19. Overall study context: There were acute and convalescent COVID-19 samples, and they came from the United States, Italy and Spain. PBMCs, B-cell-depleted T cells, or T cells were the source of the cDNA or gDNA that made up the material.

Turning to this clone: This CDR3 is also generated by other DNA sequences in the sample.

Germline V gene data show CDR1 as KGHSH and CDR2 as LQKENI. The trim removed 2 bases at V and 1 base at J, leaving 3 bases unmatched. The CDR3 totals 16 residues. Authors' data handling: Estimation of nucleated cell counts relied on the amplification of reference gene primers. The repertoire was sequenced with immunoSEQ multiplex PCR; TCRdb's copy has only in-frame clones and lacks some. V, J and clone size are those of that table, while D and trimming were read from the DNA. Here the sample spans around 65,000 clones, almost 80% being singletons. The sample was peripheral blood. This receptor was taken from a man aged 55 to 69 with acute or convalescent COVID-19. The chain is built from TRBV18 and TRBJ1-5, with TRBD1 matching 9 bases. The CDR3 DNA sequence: TGTGCCAGCTCACCAACTGGGACAGGGAGCAATCAGCCCCAGCATTTT. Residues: CASSPTGTGSNQPQHF.